The present T cell receptor (beta chain) was sequenced within a study of CD8+CD57+ T cells in acquired aplastic anemia. This clonotype was recorded only once. The ends lost 3 bases at V and 8 bases at J; junction bases unmatched: 7. The germline gives CDR1 SQVTM, CDR2 ANQGSEA. The CDR3 contains 15 residues. Genomic DNA acted as the template from which TCR beta VDJ combination and CDR3 sequence profiling were carried out. TCRdb called the reads again in MiXCR, with one record for every CDR3 protein. The sample lists 150,000 to 200,000 distinct CDR3 sequences; 60% to 70% were seen once. This chain joins TRBV29-1 and TRBJ1-6, with 10 positions matching TRBD1. The sample comprised sorted CD4+, CD8+, or CD8+CD57+ T cells (not recorded which) from PBMCs. This sequence was found in a human donor in good health. The CDR3 is CSVDPTGGLDSPLHF. CDR3 bases: TGCAGCGTTGACCCGACAGGGGGCCTGGATTCACCCCTCCACTTT.